Sequencing of this T cell receptor (beta chain) was carried out in a study of T cells in Graves' hyperthyroidism and ophthalmopathy (dated by TCRdb to about 2019). For the wider study: Peripheral blood was collected at initial diagnosis, before any treatment. Prospective prediction of ophthalmopathy was tested in an independent validation cohort of fewer than 20 hyperthyroidism patients and some 17 patients who later progressed to ophthalmopathy. According to the paper, TCR Vbeta CDR3 sequencing was carried out on 135 peripheral blood samples, which came from more than 40 ophthalmopathy, approximately 72 hyperthyroidism and approximately 17 progressor patients. To identify distinguishing TCR V-J signatures, a discovery cohort of about a hundred patients was used, comprising 40 to 45 with Graves' ophthalmopathy and around 57 with stable Graves' hyperthyroidism. For training and testing, the 110 or so patients in the discovery cohort were randomly divided in a 7:3 ratio. Thyroid tissue and blood T-cell repertoires from six Graves' hyperthyroidism patients were also compared in the study. After blood sampling, hyperthyroidism patients were treated with methimazole at a starting dose of 30 mg daily, and ophthalmopathy patients were treated with high-dose intravenous methylprednisolone. General study outcomes and caveats: Ophthalmopathy was separated from stable hyperthyroidism by a 13 V-J signature model, with approximately 86% sensitivity and around 81% specificity obtained in cross-validation and 80%/75% obtained in testing. No statistical method was used to fix the sample size in advance, and group allocation was not hidden from the investigators. During validation, the model predicted progression to ophthalmopathy a median of approximately 7 months ahead of onset, with around 71% sensitivity and under 85% specificity. Most expanded thyroid clonotypes (frequency above 0.001) were also detected in blood, a finding suggesting that blood repertoires may reflect thyroid immune responses.

A word on this clonotype: Its antigen has not been determined. No quality values exist for individual bases; no much larger clone is one base distant.

The hyperthyroidism patients were between 18 and 65 years old and newly diagnosed, with a disease duration of less than 2 months. Any patient with an uncontrolled infection, another autoimmune disease, pregnancy or lactation was excluded. Diagnoses were based on clinical symptoms, serum thyroxine and TRAb, thyroid ultrasound and orbital computed tomography. For progressor patients, blood was drawn at the first diagnosis of hyperthyroidism, before any ophthalmopathy symptoms had appeared. PBMCs were separated from 10 ml of fresh peripheral blood using Ficoll-Paque density gradient centrifugation. Patients classed as progressors first received a Graves' hyperthyroidism diagnosis and then went on to develop ophthalmopathy during follow-up. Total RNA was extracted with Trizol reagent, and quality was checked on an Agilent 2100 Bioanalyzer. V and J are truncated by 1 base and 9 bases respectively, leaving an intervening sequence of 13 bases. The CDR3 goes from the cysteine to the phenylalanine over 14 residues. The retained sequence is limited to the CDR3, 42 bases, with the frame set at the first base. For CDR1 and CDR2, the germline V gene lists KGHSH and LQKENI.

TCR beta CDR3 regions were amplified from RNA transcripts. For the first round of RT-PCR on the TCR CDR3, the HTBI primer set was used together with the Qiagen OneStep RT-PCR kit. A second multiplex PCR round built the libraries, followed by size selection and purification. The libraries were sequenced on an Illumina HiSeq2000 using paired-end 100 bp reads. The published analysis was carried out like this. SOAPnuke was used to process the raw data, with reads discarded if the reads contained adapters or uncalled bases, had a mean Phred below 15, or lacked an exact constant-primer or identifier match. COPE v1.2.5 was used to merge the high-quality paired reads, and each unique nucleotide sequence was defined as a clonotype. MiTCR v1.1 was used to align the clonotypes against IMGT TRBV, TRBD and TRBJ reference segments. Only V-J combinations with frequency above 0.0001, covering 99% to 99.2% of repertoires, were analysed. The TCS score was defined as the ratio of F50 (clonal expansion) to E x V (chaos), calculated using BLOSUM62-based TCRdist between CDR3 peptides within each V-J. Welch's t-statistics and random forest reduced several hundred V-J features to roughly 13, which were used in a naive Bayes classifier (R e1071). The public sequencing data were trimmed at Q25 with fastp and processed into clonotypes with MiXCR by TCRdb, which kept only in-frame beta chains. Duplicate CDR3 protein sequences are folded into a single record with the most common DNA and genes. TCRdb, not the original authors, processed these V and J calls. Here the sample has 250,000 to 300,000 distinct CDR3 sequences; roughly 14% occur a single time. The ten largest clones capture about an eighth of the sample.

The clonotype comes from a middle-aged woman with Graves' hyperthyroidism that later progressed to Graves' ophthalmopathy. Sequenced input: blood. The chain is assembled from TRBV18 and TRBJ2-1; TRBD1 is possibly the D segment (6 matching bases). The CDR3 sequence is CASSPQAGESEQFF. The nucleotide sequence is TGTGCCAGCTCACCACAGGCAGGGGAGTCTGAGCAGTTCTTC.